This is a list of T cell receptor beta chains from one sample in a study of human T cells and chemical hapten exposure. TCRdb recomputed calls from the RACE reads with MiXCR, one row per CDR3 protein. The sample records roughly 150,000 distinct CDR3 sequences, approximately 30% being singletons. The specimen was whole blood, collected in connection with sensitization to the hapten diphenylcyclopropenone (DPC). These receptors were obtained from a woman aged 18-30 years with alopecia areata. Some clones in this sample may be carry-over from other donors' samples. Both conserved end residues are part of each CDR3. The D gene is left open where the match is weak. Expanded clones are given a class, and other clones once, few, many or no size at all.

>TRBJ2-7|TRBV4-3|.|few
CASSQTWGPYEQYF
TGCGCCAGCAGCCAGACGTGGGGGCCCTACGAGCAGTACTTC
>TRBJ2-2|TRBV14|TRBD2|.
CASSLLAGDDTGELFF
TGTGCCAGCAGCCTACTAGCGGGGGATGACACCGGGGAGCTGTTTTTT
>TRBJ2-3|TRBV6-5|.|.
CASSYRGGLDTQYF
TGTGCCAGCAGTTACAGGGGGGGGTTAGATACGCAGTATTTT
>TRBJ1-1|TRBV18|.|few
CASSPNRDLNAAFF
TGTGCCAGCTCACCGAACCGGGACCTTAATGCTGCTTTCTTT
>TRBJ1-1|TRBV3-1|TRBD1|.
CASSQRDRGTPFF
TGTGCCAGCAGCCAGCGGGACAGGGGGACGCCTTTCTTT
>TRBJ2-1|TRBV5-1|.|.
CASSTDLSYNEQFF
TGCGCCAGCAGCACGGACTTGTCCTACAATGAGCAGTTCTTC
>TRBJ2-1|TRBV18|.|.
CASFPRDSYNEQFF
TGTGCCAGCTTCCCCCGCGACTCCTACAATGAGCAGTTCTTC
>TRBJ2-1|TRBV5-1|.|.
CASSESRFYEQFF
TGCGCCAGCAGCGAGAGTCGGTTCTATGAGCAGTTCTTC
>TRBJ1-6|TRBV4-1|.|few
CASSQLPNNSPLHF
TGCGCCAGCAGCCAACTTCCTAACAATTCACCCCTCCACTTT
>TRBJ1-6|TRBV6-1|.|.
CASSELGGRSPLHF
TGTGCCAGCAGTGAATTGGGGGGAAGGTCACCCCTCCACTTT
>TRBJ2-7|TRBV7-2|TRBD2|few
CASSLAGAVEQYF
TGTGCCAGCAGTCTAGCGGGGGCTGTAGAGCAGTACTTC
>TRBJ2-7|TRBV5-1|.|.
CASSRGESYEQYF
TGCGCCAGCAGCAGGGGGGAATCCTACGAGCAGTACTTC
>TRBJ2-7|TRBV2|.|few
CASSEVVYREQYF
TGTGCCAGCAGTGAAGTTGTGTATCGGGAGCAGTACTTC
>TRBJ1-1|TRBV30|.|.
CAWSKGPTNTEAFF
TGTGCCTGGAGCAAAGGCCCGACCAACACTGAAGCTTTCTTT
>TRBJ2-5|TRBV20-1|.|.
CSARDPQKGETQYF
TGCAGTGCTAGAGATCCCCAAAAAGGGGAGACCCAGTACTTC
>TRBJ2-3|TRBV7-2|.|.
CASSLVPLVTPQYF
TGTGCCAGCAGCTTAGTCCCCTTAGTCACTCCGCAGTATTTT